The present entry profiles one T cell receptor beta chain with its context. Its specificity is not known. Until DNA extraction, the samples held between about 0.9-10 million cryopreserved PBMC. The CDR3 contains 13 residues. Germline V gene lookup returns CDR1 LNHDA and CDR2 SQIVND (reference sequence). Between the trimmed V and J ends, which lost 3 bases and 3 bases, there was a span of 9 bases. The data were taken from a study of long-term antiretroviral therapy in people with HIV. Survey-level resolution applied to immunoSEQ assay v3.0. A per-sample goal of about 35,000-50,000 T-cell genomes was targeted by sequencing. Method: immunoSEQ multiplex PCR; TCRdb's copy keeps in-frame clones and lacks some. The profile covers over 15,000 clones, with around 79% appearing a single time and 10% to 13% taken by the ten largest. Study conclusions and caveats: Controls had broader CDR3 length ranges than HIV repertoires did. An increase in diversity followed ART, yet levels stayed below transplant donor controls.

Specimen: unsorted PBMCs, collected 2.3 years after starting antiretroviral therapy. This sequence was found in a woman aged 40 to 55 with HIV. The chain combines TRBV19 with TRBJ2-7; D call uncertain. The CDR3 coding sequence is TGTGCCAGTAGTATGTACGGTATCTACGAGCAGTACTTC. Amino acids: CASSMYGIYEQYF.